A single sample is the source of the 2 T cell receptor beta chains below, sequenced in a study of prognosis after radiotherapy for stage I lung cancer. Amplification of the TCR beta CDR3 (from genomic DNA) was done by two-round multiplex PCR. With primers specific to each TRBV and TRBJ gene, the first-round PCR was performed. TCRdb independently ran MiXCR on the multiplex PCR reads; one entry per CDR3 protein. The data contain around 51,000 distinct CDR3 sequences, over 30% of them singletons. Material: PBMCs, obtained before or after stereotactic body radiation therapy (not recorded which). The receptors were sampled from a donor aged 50 or older with non-small cell lung cancer.

Points on this clonotype: It differs at one base from a far larger clone, so likely a read error. The chain is built from TRBV7-9 and TRBJ2-7, with D maybe TRBD1 (5 bases). The CDR3 sequence is 14 residues long. V was clipped by 2 bases and J by 10 bases, with 18 bases between them. Germline assignment: CDR1 SEHNR and CDR2 FQNEAQ (reference sequence). CDR3 region: CASSLTPLGVHQYF. In DNA form, the CDR3 reads TGTGCCAGCAGCTTAACCCCTTTAGGGGTGCACCAGTACTTC.

This sequence joins TRBV6-1 and TRBJ2-3; D gene unclear. The CDR3 spans 14 residues. Germline CDR1 and CDR2: MNHNS and SASEGT. Between the trimmed V and J ends, which lost 4 bases and 0 bases, there was a span of 8 bases. CDR3 nucleotide sequence: TGTGCCAGCAGTGTTCAGTTGAGCACAGATACGCAGTATTTT. Its protein product is CASSVQLSTDTQYF.